The 2 T cell receptor beta chains reported below all come from one sample, sequenced in a study of neoadjuvant anti-PD-1 for oral cavity cancer. Assay: immunoSEQ multiplex PCR; the TCRdb copy retains only in-frame clones and omits some. The data hold roughly 60,000 clones, with roughly three quarters observed a single time. The starting material was PBMCs, obtained before nivolumab (anti-PD-1) treatment. All receptors come from a person aged 35-79 years with oral cavity squamous cell carcinoma.

The V gene is TRBV15, the J gene TRBJ2-3; 12 bases align to TRBD2. The CDR3 loop spans 16 amino acids. CDR1 is LNHNV, CDR2 YYDKDF, per germline (reference sequence). Trimming cost V 1 base and J 10 bases; bases outside gene matches: 9. DNA for the CDR3: TGTGCCACCAGCAGAGGAGGGACTAGCGGGCCCGGGTCGCAGTATTTT. Translating it yields CATSRGGTSGPGSQYF. The whole variable domain, remainder taken from reference TRBV15 and TRBJ2-3, is DAMVIQNPRYQVTQFGKPVTLSCSQTLNHNVMYWYQQKSSQAPKLLFHYYDKDFNNEADTPDNFQSRRPNTSFCFLDIRSPGLGDTAMYLCATSRGGTSGPGSQYFGPGTRLTVL.

V is TRBV6-6 and J is TRBJ2-5; weak D call: TRBD2 (6 bases). V lost 6 bases, J lost 2 bases, and 16 bases lay in between. CDR1 and CDR2 from the germline V gene are MNHNY and SVGAGI (reference sequence). The CDR3 totals 15 residues. The chain's CDR3 is CASRKPSAGQETQYF. In DNA, the CDR3 is TGTGCCAGCAGGAAACCCTCGGCGGGGCAAGAGACCCAGTACTTC.